The rows below give T cell receptor beta chains drawn from one sample of a study of CXCR3-negative and CXCR3-positive naive CD8 T cells. Using the 5' RACE reads, TCRdb records one entry per CDR3 protein without DNA. Recorded for this sample: roughly 80,000 distinct CDR3 sequences. Material for sequencing was naive CXCR3+ CD8+ T cells from blood. The receptor set was obtained from a human donor in good health. Some clones in this sample may be carry-over from other donors' samples. CDR3s include the opening cysteine and the closing phenylalanine or tryptophan.

v_gene: TRBV7-9
j_gene: TRBJ1-5
CDR3aa: CASSFDGANQPQHF

v_gene: TRBV6-2/TRBV6-3
j_gene: TRBJ1-5
CDR3aa: CASSSPFEPRGADQPQHF

v_gene: TRBV7-2
j_gene: TRBJ2-5
CDR3aa: CASSRTTGKSETQYF

v_gene: TRBV7-8
j_gene: TRBJ1-1
CDR3aa: CASRFREGQMNTEAFF

v_gene: TRBV6-5
j_gene: TRBJ2-1
CDR3aa: CASTLGPTNEQFF

v_gene: TRBV6-1
j_gene: TRBJ1-2
CDR3aa: CASSLTLNYGYTF

v_gene: TRBV4-1
j_gene: TRBJ2-7
CDR3aa: CASSQRGSGEYEQYF

v_gene: TRBV10-3
j_gene: TRBJ1-5
CDR3aa: CAISESGQGGQPQHF

v_gene: TRBV11-3
j_gene: TRBJ2-1
CDR3aa: CASSLMPGGVFDEQFF

v_gene: TRBV2
j_gene: TRBJ2-5
CDR3aa: CASPAGDGSTQYF

v_gene: TRBV15
j_gene: TRBJ2-5
CDR3aa: CATSREQGMNSETQYF

v_gene: TRBV7-9
j_gene: TRBJ2-7
CDR3aa: CASSPSDRVYHEQYF

v_gene: TRBV4-1
j_gene: TRBJ2-1
CDR3aa: CASSHGGGAASYNEQFF

v_gene: TRBV6-2/TRBV6-3
j_gene: TRBJ2-1
CDR3aa: CASSYSWLLAENNEQFF

v_gene: TRBV25-1
j_gene: TRBJ1-6
CDR3aa: CASSEFFPDPASGSPLHF

v_gene: TRBV14
j_gene: TRBJ2-1
CDR3aa: CASSPGQEGLSSYNEQFF

v_gene: TRBV28
j_gene: TRBJ2-1
CDR3aa: CASSFNPSGGVDEQFF

v_gene: TRBV2
j_gene: TRBJ2-2
CDR3aa: CARRGNTGELFF

v_gene: TRBV28
j_gene: TRBJ2-7
CDR3aa: CASSLPDGSYEQYF

v_gene: TRBV3-1
j_gene: TRBJ2-1
CDR3aa: CASSQSSYNEQFF

v_gene: TRBV7-2
j_gene: TRBJ2-3
CDR3aa: CASSLTLPASTDTQYF

v_gene: TRBV3-1
j_gene: TRBJ2-1
CDR3aa: CASSQDLSLTNNEQFF

v_gene: TRBV6-2/TRBV6-3
j_gene: TRBJ1-6
CDR3aa: CASSYSSGVINSPLHF

v_gene: TRBV7-9
j_gene: TRBJ2-7
CDR3aa: CASSLVGSAYEQYF

v_gene: TRBV11-2
j_gene: TRBJ1-1
CDR3aa: CASSSRGSGYHIVAFF

v_gene: TRBV7-6
j_gene: TRBJ2-1
CDR3aa: CASSRTRPSPDIGEQFF

v_gene: TRBV7-6
j_gene: TRBJ1-2
CDR3aa: CASSSRGDYGYTF

v_gene: TRBV6-2/TRBV6-3
j_gene: TRBJ2-1
CDR3aa: CASTRYNEQFF

v_gene: TRBV10-2
j_gene: TRBJ2-1
CDR3aa: CASTESRGLGEQFF

v_gene: TRBV11-3
j_gene: TRBJ2-1
CDR3aa: CASSGTSGNNEQFF

v_gene: TRBV3-1
j_gene: TRBJ2-3
CDR3aa: CASSQDSNTDTQYF

v_gene: TRBV28
j_gene: TRBJ2-7
CDR3aa: CASRVDGTLSYEQYF

v_gene: TRBV20-1
j_gene: TRBJ1-1
CDR3aa: CSARVPDRGTEAFF

v_gene: TRBV10-3
j_gene: TRBJ2-2
CDR3aa: CATWELPGGERTGELFF

v_gene: TRBV14
j_gene: TRBJ2-2
CDR3aa: CASSQEITGELFF

v_gene: TRBV18
j_gene: TRBJ2-7
CDR3aa: CASSNLAGAFSYEQYF

v_gene: TRBV27
j_gene: TRBJ2-7
CDR3aa: CASSFSRSYEQYF

v_gene: TRBV12-3/TRBV12-4
j_gene: TRBJ1-5
CDR3aa: CASSIGTRDQPQHF

v_gene: TRBV7-9
j_gene: TRBJ2-7
CDR3aa: CASSRGGGGVIYEQYF

v_gene: TRBV4-3
j_gene: TRBJ2-1
CDR3aa: CASSQIVAGGVDEQFF

v_gene: TRBV5-1
j_gene: TRBJ1-2
CDR3aa: CANVTAFYGYTF